These T cell receptor beta chains were read from a single sample in a study of blood T cell repertoires in COVID-19. The assay was immunoSEQ multiplex PCR, and TCRdb's table has in-frame clones only and misses some. The sample has roughly 250,000 clones, 85% to 95% seen once. Sequenced input: peripheral blood. The receptors derive from a man aged 25 to 40 with COVID-19, enrolled during active disease. CDR3s include the opening cysteine and the closing phenylalanine or tryptophan. A D gene is named only where the DNA matches it firmly. The listing skips clone size in some rows; elsewhere it reads once, few, many or a size class.

TRBD1 TRBJ1-3 - TRBV25-1 TGTGCCAGCAGTGCAGACAGGGGCTACTCTGGAAACACCATATATTTT CASSADRGYSGNTIYF
- TRBJ1-5 - TRBV12-3/TRBV12-4 TGTGCCAGCATGGGGGCCCACCTCGGTCCCCAGCATTTT CASMGAHLGPQHF
TRBD1 TRBJ1-4 once TRBV19 TGTGCCAGTAGTACCTTAGACAGGGGAGGCGAAAAACTGTTTTTT CASSTLDRGGEKLFF
TRBD2 TRBJ2-5 few TRBV18 TGTGCCAGCTCACCATTCGGACTAGCGGGCGAACAAGAGACCCAGTACTTC CASSPFGLAGEQETQYF
- TRBJ2-7 - TRBV19 TGTGCCAGTAGTGCCGACATCCCCCACGAGCAGTACTTC CASSADIPHEQYF
- TRBJ1-1 - TRBV9 TGTGCCAGCAGCGTAGGGGGACACCCGAACACTGAAGCTTTCTTT CASSVGGHPNTEAFF
TRBD1 TRBJ2-1 - TRBV11-2 TGTGCCAGCAGCCCCCCGGACAGGTACAATGAGCAGTTCTTC CASSPPDRYNEQFF
- TRBJ1-4 - TRBV18 TGTGCCAGCTCACCATACACGGACTCTAATGAAAAACTGTTTTTT CASSPYTDSNEKLFF
TRBD1 TRBJ1-4 - TRBV18 TGTGCCAGCTCACCCCGTGGGTTGAACAGGGGGTCAACTAATGAAAAACTGTTTTTT CASSPRGLNRGSTNEKLFF
TRBD2 TRBJ2-7 once TRBV4-2 TGTGCCAGCAGCCTCGGGACTAGCGGGGGGCCAAGCTCCTACGAGCAGTACTTC CASSLGTSGGPSSYEQYF
- TRBJ1-5 - TRBV5-4 TGTGCCAGCAGCTCGGGGGGAGGCAATCAGCCCCAGCATTTT CASSSGGGNQPQHF
- TRBJ1-3 - TRBV6-4 TGTGCCAGCAGTGACGGCAGGGGTCCCGTATATTTT CASSDGRGPVYF
- TRBJ2-1 once TRBV6-4 TGTGCCAGCAGTGTTGATGGTGGGCCTGAGCAGTTCTTC CASSVDGGPEQFF